These T cell receptor beta chains were read from a single sample in a study of cytomegalovirus exposure and HLA in healthy donors. Clones were read by immunoSEQ multiplex PCR, and TCRdb kept only the in-frame ones, dropping some. The sample includes tens of thousands of clones, under 75% seen only once; the top ten take 5.5% to 7%. The sequenced material came from PBMCs. These receptors originate from a man aged 25 to 40 in good health and CMV-seronegative. Each CDR3 is given with its conserved first and last residue. Fields, in order: clone size, J gene, D gene, V gene, CDR3 DNA, CDR3 protein. D genes are given only for firm matches. Only part of the rows carry a size: once, few, many, or a class if the clone is expanded.

clone_size: .; j_call: TRBJ1-1; d_call: .; v_call: TRBV6-5; cdr3_nt: TGTGCCAGCGGGACGACAGGCGCGAACACTGAAGCTTTCTTT; cdr3_aa: CASGTTGANTEAFF
clone_size: .; j_call: TRBJ2-3; d_call: TRBD2; v_call: TRBV6-5; cdr3_nt: TGTGCCAGCAGCGGTTTAGCGGGAGGGCCAGATACGCAGTATTTT; cdr3_aa: CASSGLAGGPDTQYF
clone_size: .; j_call: TRBJ1-3; d_call: .; v_call: TRBV5-1; cdr3_nt: TGCGCCAGCAGCCCAGCTCGGGGGGCCTCTGGAAACACCATATATTTT; cdr3_aa: CASSPARGASGNTIYF
clone_size: .; j_call: TRBJ2-1; d_call: TRBD2; v_call: TRBV6-6; cdr3_nt: TGTGCCAGCAGTTACTCGAGCCTAGCGGGACCCGGTGAGCAGTTCTTC; cdr3_aa: CASSYSSLAGPGEQFF
clone_size: .; j_call: TRBJ2-7; d_call: .; v_call: TRBV27; cdr3_nt: TGTGCCAGCAGTGGACTGGGCACCGCCTACGAGCAGTACTTC; cdr3_aa: CASSGLGTAYEQYF
clone_size: .; j_call: TRBJ2-1; d_call: .; v_call: TRBV6-4; cdr3_nt: TGTGCCAGCAGTGGACGGGAGAGGGATGAGCAGTTCTTC; cdr3_aa: CASSGRERDEQFF
clone_size: .; j_call: TRBJ1-5; d_call: .; v_call: TRBV5-4; cdr3_nt: TGTGCCAGCAGCTTAGAGGGTCAGCCCCAGCATTTT; cdr3_aa: CASSLEGQPQHF
clone_size: few; j_call: TRBJ2-5; d_call: .; v_call: TRBV18; cdr3_nt: TGTGCCAGCTCACCTTCTGAAGAGACCCAGTACTTC; cdr3_aa: CASSPSEETQYF
clone_size: .; j_call: TRBJ2-7; d_call: .; v_call: TRBV9; cdr3_nt: TGTGCCAGCAGCGCAGACCTAGGGGCTTTGGGCGAGCAGTACTTC; cdr3_aa: CASSADLGALGEQYF
clone_size: .; j_call: TRBJ1-1; d_call: .; v_call: TRBV6-1; cdr3_nt: TGTGCCAGCAGTGCACAGGAGGGAATGAACACTGAAGCTTTCTTT; cdr3_aa: CASSAQEGMNTEAFF
clone_size: few; j_call: TRBJ2-7; d_call: TRBD2; v_call: TRBV6-6; cdr3_nt: TGTGCCAGCAGTTACTCCCCTAGCGGGAGGGGCGAGCAGTACTTC; cdr3_aa: CASSYSPSGRGEQYF
clone_size: .; j_call: TRBJ2-5; d_call: TRBD1; v_call: TRBV6-5; cdr3_nt: TGTGCCAGCACTGAAACCAGGGGGGAGACCCAGTACTTC; cdr3_aa: CASTETRGETQYF
clone_size: .; j_call: TRBJ1-3; d_call: .; v_call: TRBV30; cdr3_nt: TGTGCCTGTAATAGGGGTAACACCATATATTTT; cdr3_aa: CACNRGNTIYF
clone_size: .; j_call: TRBJ2-5; d_call: TRBD1; v_call: TRBV6-1; cdr3_nt: TGTGCCAGCAGTTTCCAGACAGGGGGCGTAGAGACCCAGTACTTC; cdr3_aa: CASSFQTGGVETQYF
clone_size: .; j_call: TRBJ2-1; d_call: .; v_call: TRBV29-1; cdr3_nt: TGCAGCGTTGAAGGCAGGGAGGTTTACAATGAGCAGTTCTTC; cdr3_aa: CSVEGREVYNEQFF
clone_size: .; j_call: TRBJ2-7; d_call: .; v_call: TRBV6-6; cdr3_nt: TGTGCCAGCAGACCCGGCGGAGTAGGGGGACCTAGCGAGCAGTACTTC; cdr3_aa: CASRPGGVGGPSEQYF
clone_size: .; j_call: TRBJ2-7; d_call: TRBD2; v_call: TRBV2; cdr3_nt: TGTGCCAGCATCGGGACTAGCGGCACCTACGAGCAGTACTTC; cdr3_aa: CASIGTSGTYEQYF
clone_size: .; j_call: TRBJ2-1; d_call: TRBD2; v_call: TRBV27; cdr3_nt: TGTGCCAGCAGTTTATCACCCTGGACTAGCGGGAGTAATGAGCAGTTCTTC; cdr3_aa: CASSLSPWTSGSNEQFF
clone_size: .; j_call: TRBJ2-5; d_call: .; v_call: TRBV19; cdr3_nt: TGTGCCAGGAGGGGACTCCAAGAGACCCAGTACTTC; cdr3_aa: CARRGLQETQYF
clone_size: few; j_call: TRBJ2-4; d_call: TRBD2; v_call: TRBV7-9; cdr3_nt: TGTGCCAGCAGCTTAAGTAGCGGGAGGGCCGGGAACATTCAGTACTTC; cdr3_aa: CASSLSSGRAGNIQYF
clone_size: .; j_call: TRBJ1-4; d_call: TRBD1; v_call: TRBV6-1; cdr3_nt: TGTGCCAGCAGGACAGGGTCAGCCGACGTGGAAAAACTGTTTTTT; cdr3_aa: CASRTGSADVEKLFF
clone_size: once; j_call: TRBJ1-4; d_call: .; v_call: TRBV5-1; cdr3_nt: TGCGCCAGCAGCAGGGGTAAGAATGAAAAACTGTTTTTT; cdr3_aa: CASSRGKNEKLFF
clone_size: .; j_call: TRBJ2-1; d_call: .; v_call: TRBV5-1; cdr3_nt: TGCGCCAGCAGCTTGGGGAGGAACAATGAGCAGTTCTTC; cdr3_aa: CASSLGRNNEQFF
clone_size: few; j_call: TRBJ1-1; d_call: .; v_call: TRBV10-3; cdr3_nt: TGTGCCATCAGTGAGGTCGGGAACACTGAAGCTTTCTTT; cdr3_aa: CAISEVGNTEAFF
clone_size: .; j_call: TRBJ2-2; d_call: .; v_call: TRBV30; cdr3_nt: TGTGCCTGGAGTGTTCCCAGGGTTGTAACCCTCCTGGACACCGGGGAGCTGTTTTTT; cdr3_aa: CAWSVPRVVTLLDTGELFF
clone_size: .; j_call: TRBJ2-5; d_call: TRBD2; v_call: TRBV6-5; cdr3_nt: TGTGCCAGCAGTTACGTAAGCGGGATGGAGACCCAGTACTTC; cdr3_aa: CASSYVSGMETQYF
clone_size: .; j_call: TRBJ2-7; d_call: TRBD2; v_call: TRBV30; cdr3_nt: TGTGCCTGGAGTGCGACTAGCGGGACACTCTCCTACGAGCAGTACTTC; cdr3_aa: CAWSATSGTLSYEQYF
clone_size: .; j_call: TRBJ2-7; d_call: TRBD2; v_call: TRBV6-5; cdr3_nt: TGTGCCAGCAGTTACGCGGGACTAGTCTACGAGCAGTACTTC; cdr3_aa: CASSYAGLVYEQYF
clone_size: once; j_call: TRBJ2-1; d_call: TRBD1; v_call: TRBV2; cdr3_nt: TGTGCCAGCAGTAACAGGGGGCACGAGCAGTTCTTC; cdr3_aa: CASSNRGHEQFF
clone_size: few; j_call: TRBJ2-3; d_call: TRBD1; v_call: TRBV9; cdr3_nt: TGTGCCAGCAGCGCCCACTTAGGGGGACAGAAATTGATAGATACGCAGTATTTT; cdr3_aa: CASSAHLGGQKLIDTQYF
clone_size: .; j_call: TRBJ2-2; d_call: .; v_call: TRBV7-9; cdr3_nt: TGTGCCAGCAGCCCTAGATACAGGGCGGACACCGGGGAGCTGTTTTTT; cdr3_aa: CASSPRYRADTGELFF
clone_size: medium-sized; j_call: TRBJ2-2; d_call: .; v_call: TRBV7-7; cdr3_nt: TGTGCCAGCAGCACAGGGGGGGTTACCGGGGAGCTGTTTTTT; cdr3_aa: CASSTGGVTGELFF
clone_size: .; j_call: TRBJ2-7; d_call: .; v_call: TRBV10-3; cdr3_nt: TGTGCCTCACATCGATCCGGGGATCTTATATACGAGCAGTACTTC; cdr3_aa: CASHRSGDLIYEQYF
clone_size: .; j_call: TRBJ2-7; d_call: TRBD2; v_call: TRBV5-6; cdr3_nt: TGTGCCAGCAGCGCCAGCGGGAGGGCCCTCCACGAGCAGTACTTC; cdr3_aa: CASSASGRALHEQYF
clone_size: .; j_call: TRBJ2-7; d_call: TRBD2; v_call: TRBV2; cdr3_nt: TGTGCCAGCGCGCTAGCGGGAGTGCCCGAGCAGTACTTC; cdr3_aa: CASALAGVPEQYF
clone_size: .; j_call: TRBJ2-1; d_call: .; v_call: TRBV27; cdr3_nt: TGTGCCAGCAGTCCCGGACTGATTAATGAGCAGTTCTTC; cdr3_aa: CASSPGLINEQFF
clone_size: .; j_call: TRBJ2-7; d_call: TRBD2; v_call: TRBV19; cdr3_nt: TGTGCCAGTAGTCCCTCCGGGACTAGCGGCTCCTACGAGCAGTACTTC; cdr3_aa: CASSPSGTSGSYEQYF
clone_size: .; j_call: TRBJ2-1; d_call: TRBD2; v_call: TRBV6-5; cdr3_nt: TGTGCCAGCAGAATGACTAGCGTCTCCTACAATGAGCAGTTCTTC; cdr3_aa: CASRMTSVSYNEQFF
clone_size: few; j_call: TRBJ1-4; d_call: .; v_call: TRBV14; cdr3_nt: TGTGCCAGCAGCCAACTTCTGGGAGAGAATGAAAAACTGTTTTTT; cdr3_aa: CASSQLLGENEKLFF